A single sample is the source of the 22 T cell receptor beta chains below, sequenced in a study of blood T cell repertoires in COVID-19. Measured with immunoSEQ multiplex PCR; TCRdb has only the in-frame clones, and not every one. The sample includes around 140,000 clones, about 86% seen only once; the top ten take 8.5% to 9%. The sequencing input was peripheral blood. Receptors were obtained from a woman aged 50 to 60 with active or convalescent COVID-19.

For the CDR3, the DNA is TGTGCCAGCAGCTTGGGAGGGGGCTCCTATGGCTACACCTTC. This gives the protein CASSLGGGSYGYTF. This rearrangement joins TRBV5-5 to TRBJ1-2, with TRBD1 matching over 7 bases. The trim removed 0 bases at V and 4 bases at J, leaving 3 bases unmatched. This CDR3 is 14 amino acids long. In germline, CDR1 is SGHKS, CDR2 YYEKEE (reference sequence).

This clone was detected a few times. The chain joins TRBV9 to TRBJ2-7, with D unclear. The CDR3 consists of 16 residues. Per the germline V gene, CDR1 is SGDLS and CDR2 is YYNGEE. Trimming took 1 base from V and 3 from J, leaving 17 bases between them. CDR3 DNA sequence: TGTGCCAGCAGCGTAAGCGAGAGCCCCTTACTCTACGAGCAGTACTTC. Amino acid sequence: CASSVSESPLLYEQYF.

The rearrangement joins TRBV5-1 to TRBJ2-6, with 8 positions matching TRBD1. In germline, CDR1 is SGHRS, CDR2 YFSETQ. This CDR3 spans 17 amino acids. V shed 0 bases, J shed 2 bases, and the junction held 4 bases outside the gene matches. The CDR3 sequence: CASSLGTGRPGANVLTF. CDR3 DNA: TGCGCCAGCAGCTTGGGGACAGGGAGGCCTGGGGCCAACGTCCTGACTTTC. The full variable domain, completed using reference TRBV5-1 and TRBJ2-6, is KAGVTQTPRYLIKTRGQQVTLSCSPISGHRSVSWYQQTPGQGLQFLFEYFSETQRNKGNFPGRFSGRQFSNSRSEMNVSTLELGDSALYLCASSLGTGRPGANVLTFGAGSRLTVL.

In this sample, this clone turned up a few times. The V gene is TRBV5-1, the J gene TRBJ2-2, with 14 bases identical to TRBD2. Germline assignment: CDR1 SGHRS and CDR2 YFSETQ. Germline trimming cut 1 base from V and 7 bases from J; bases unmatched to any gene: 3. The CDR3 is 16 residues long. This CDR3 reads CASSLTGLAGDGELFF. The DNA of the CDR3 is TGCGCCAGCAGCTTGACGGGACTAGCGGGGGACGGGGAGCTGTTTTTT.

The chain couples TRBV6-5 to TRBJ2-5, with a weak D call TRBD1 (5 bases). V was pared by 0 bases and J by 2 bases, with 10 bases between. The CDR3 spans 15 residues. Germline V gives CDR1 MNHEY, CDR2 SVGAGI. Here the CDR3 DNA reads TGTGCCAGCAGTTACTCCGACAGATATCAAGAGACCCAGTACTTC. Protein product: CASSYSDRYQETQYF.

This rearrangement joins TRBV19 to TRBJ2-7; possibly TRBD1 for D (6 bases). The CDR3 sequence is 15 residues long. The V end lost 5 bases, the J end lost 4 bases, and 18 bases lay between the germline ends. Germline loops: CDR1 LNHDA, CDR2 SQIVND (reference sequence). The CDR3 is CASSSRDTGVYEQYF. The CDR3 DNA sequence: TGTGCCAGTAGTTCCCGGGACACAGGAGTGTACGAGCAGTACTTC.

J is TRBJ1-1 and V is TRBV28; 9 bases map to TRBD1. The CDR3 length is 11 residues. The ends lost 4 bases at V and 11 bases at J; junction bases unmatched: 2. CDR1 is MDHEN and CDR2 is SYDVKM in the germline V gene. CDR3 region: CASSWDRAAFF. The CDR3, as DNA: TGTGCCAGCAGTTGGGACAGGGCGGCTTTCTTT.

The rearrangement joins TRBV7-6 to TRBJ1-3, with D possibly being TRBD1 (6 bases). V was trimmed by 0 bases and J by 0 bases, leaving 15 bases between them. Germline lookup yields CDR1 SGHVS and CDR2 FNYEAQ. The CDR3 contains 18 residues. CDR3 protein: CASSLATNTGTSGNTIYF. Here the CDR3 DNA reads TGTGCCAGCAGCTTAGCCACAAATACAGGGACCTCTGGAAACACCATATATTTT.

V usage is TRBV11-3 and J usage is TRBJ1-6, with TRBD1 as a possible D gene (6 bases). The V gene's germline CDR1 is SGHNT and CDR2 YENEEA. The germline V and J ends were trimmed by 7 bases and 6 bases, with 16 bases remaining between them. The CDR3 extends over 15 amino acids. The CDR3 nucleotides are TGTGCCAGCAACTTGGTCGGCAGGGGTAATTCACCCCTCCACTTT. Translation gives CASNLVGRGNSPLHF.

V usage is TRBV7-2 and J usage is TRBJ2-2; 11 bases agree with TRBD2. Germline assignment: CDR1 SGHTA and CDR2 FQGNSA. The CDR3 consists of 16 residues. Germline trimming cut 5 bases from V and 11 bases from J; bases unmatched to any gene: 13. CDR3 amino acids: CASSRSDLAGGGELFF. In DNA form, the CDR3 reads TGTGCCAGCAGCAGAAGCGACCTAGCGGGGGGAGGCGAGCTGTTTTTT.

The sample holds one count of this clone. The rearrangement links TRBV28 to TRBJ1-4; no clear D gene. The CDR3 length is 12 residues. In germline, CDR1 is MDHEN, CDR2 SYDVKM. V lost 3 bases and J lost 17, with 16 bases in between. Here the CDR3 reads CASSLPGSRLFF. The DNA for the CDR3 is TGTGCCAGCAGTTTGCCCGGGAGCAGACTTTTTTTT. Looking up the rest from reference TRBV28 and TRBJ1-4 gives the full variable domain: DVKVTQSSRYLVKRTGEKVFLECVQDMDHENMFWYRQDPGLGLRLIYFSYDVKMKEKGDIPEGYSVSREKKERFSLILESASTNQTSMYLCASSLPGSRLFFGSGTQLSVL.

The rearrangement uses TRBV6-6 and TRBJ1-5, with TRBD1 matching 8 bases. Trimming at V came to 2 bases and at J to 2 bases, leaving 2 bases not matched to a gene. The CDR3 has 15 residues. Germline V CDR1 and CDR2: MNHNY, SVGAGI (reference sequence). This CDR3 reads CASSYAGQGNQPQHF. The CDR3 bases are TGTGCCAGCAGTTACGCGGGACAGGGCAATCAGCCCCAGCATTTT.

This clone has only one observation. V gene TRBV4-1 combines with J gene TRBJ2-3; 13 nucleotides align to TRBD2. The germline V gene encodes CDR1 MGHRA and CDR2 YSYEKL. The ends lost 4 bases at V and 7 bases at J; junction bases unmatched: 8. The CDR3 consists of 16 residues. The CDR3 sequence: CASSPRLAGGANTQYF. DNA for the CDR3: TGCGCCAGCAGCCCCAGACTAGCGGGAGGAGCAAATACGCAGTATTTT.

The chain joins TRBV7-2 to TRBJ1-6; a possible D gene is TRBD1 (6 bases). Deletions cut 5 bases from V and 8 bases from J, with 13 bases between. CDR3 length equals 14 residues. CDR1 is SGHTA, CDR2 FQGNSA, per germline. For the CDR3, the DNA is TGTGCCAGCAGCCATACAGGGCACGATTCACCCCTCCACTTT. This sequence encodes CASSHTGHDSPLHF. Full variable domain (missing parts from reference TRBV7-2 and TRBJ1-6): GAGVSQSPSNKVTEKGKDVELRCDPISGHTALYWYRQSLGQGLEFLIYFQGNSAPDKSGLPSDRFSAERTGGSVSTLTIQRTQQEDSAVYLCASSHTGHDSPLHFGNGTRLTVT.

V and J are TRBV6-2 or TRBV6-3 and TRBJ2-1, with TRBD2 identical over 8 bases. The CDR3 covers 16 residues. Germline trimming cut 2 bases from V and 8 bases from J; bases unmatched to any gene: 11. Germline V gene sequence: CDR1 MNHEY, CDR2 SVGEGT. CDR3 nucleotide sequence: TGTGCCAGCAGTTACCCCATTGGCCCGGGGGGGTATGAGCAGTTCTTC. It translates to CASSYPIGPGGYEQFF.

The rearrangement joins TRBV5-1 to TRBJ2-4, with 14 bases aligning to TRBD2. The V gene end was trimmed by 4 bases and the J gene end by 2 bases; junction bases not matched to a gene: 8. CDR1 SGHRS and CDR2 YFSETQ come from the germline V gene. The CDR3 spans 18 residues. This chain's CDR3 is CASSRGTSGSTTKNIQYF. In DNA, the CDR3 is TGCGCCAGCAGCAGAGGGACTAGCGGGAGTACAACCAAAAACATTCAGTACTTC.

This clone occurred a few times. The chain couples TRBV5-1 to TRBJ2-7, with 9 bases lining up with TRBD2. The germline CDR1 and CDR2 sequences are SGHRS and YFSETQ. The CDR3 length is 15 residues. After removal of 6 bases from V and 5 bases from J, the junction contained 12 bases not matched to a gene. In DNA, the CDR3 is TGCGCCAGCACCTCCGGGGGAGCGGGAGGTGACGAGCAGTACTTC. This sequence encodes CASTSGGAGGDEQYF. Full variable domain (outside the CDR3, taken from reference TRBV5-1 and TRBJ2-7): KAGVTQTPRYLIKTRGQQVTLSCSPISGHRSVSWYQQTPGQGLQFLFEYFSETQRNKGNFPGRFSGRQFSNSRSEMNVSTLELGDSALYLCASTSGGAGGDEQYFGPGTRLTVT.

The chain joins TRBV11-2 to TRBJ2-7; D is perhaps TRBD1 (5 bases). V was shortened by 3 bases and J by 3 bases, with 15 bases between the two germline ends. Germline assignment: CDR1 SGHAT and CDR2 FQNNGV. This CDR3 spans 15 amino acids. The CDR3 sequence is CASSFSQGWGYEQYF. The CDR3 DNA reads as TGTGCCAGCAGCTTTAGTCAGGGATGGGGCTACGAGCAGTACTTC.

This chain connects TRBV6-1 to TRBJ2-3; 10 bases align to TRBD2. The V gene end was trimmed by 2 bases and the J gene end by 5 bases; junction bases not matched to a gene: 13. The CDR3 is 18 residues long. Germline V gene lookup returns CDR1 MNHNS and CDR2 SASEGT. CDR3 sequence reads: CASSERGAGGAGRDTQYF. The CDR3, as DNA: TGTGCCAGCAGTGAAAGGGGAGCGGGGGGGGCTGGGCGAGATACGCAGTATTTT.

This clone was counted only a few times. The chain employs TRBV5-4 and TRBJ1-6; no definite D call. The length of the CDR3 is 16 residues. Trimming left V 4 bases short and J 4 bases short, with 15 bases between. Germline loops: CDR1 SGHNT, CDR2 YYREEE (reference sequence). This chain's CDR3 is CASSPGIGSYNSPLHF. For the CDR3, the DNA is TGTGCCAGCAGCCCTGGCATCGGGTCGTATAATTCACCCCTCCACTTT.

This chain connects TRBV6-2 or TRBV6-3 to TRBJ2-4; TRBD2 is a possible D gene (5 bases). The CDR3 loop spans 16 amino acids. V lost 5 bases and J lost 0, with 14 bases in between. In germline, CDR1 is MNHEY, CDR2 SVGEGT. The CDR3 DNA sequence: TGTGCCAGCAGTGGCTCGGGGATTCCAGCCAAAAACATTCAGTACTTC. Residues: CASSGSGIPAKNIQYF.

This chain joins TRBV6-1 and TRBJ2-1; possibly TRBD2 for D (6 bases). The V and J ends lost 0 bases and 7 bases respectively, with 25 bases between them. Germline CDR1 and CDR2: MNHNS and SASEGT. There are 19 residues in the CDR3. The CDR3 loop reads CASSEARSTGRVGGNEQFF. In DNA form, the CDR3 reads TGTGCCAGCAGTGAAGCGAGGTCTACGGGGCGGGTTGGGGGGAATGAGCAGTTCTTC.